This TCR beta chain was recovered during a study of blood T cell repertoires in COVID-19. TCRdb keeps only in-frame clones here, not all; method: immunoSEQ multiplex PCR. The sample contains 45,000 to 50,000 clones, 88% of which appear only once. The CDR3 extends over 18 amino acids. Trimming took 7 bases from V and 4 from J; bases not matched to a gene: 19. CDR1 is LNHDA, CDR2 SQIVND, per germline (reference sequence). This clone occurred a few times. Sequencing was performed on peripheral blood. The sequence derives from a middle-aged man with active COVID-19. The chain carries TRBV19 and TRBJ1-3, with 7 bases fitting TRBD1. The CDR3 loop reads CASNSDQTGEVGGNTIYF. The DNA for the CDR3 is TGTGCCAGTAACAGTGATCAAACAGGGGAAGTCGGCGGAAACACCATATATTTT.